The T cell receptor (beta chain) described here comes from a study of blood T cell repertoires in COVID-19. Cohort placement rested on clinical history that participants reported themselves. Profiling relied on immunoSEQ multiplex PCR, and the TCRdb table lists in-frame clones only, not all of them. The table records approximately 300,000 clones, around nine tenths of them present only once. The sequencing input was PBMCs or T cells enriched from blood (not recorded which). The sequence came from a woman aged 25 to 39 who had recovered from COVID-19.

The CDR3 spells CGSLEAGAYNEQFF. In DNA form, the CDR3 reads TGTGGTTCCTTGGAAGCGGGGGCCTACAATGAGCAGTTCTTC. The V and J genes are TRBV2 and TRBJ2-1; 8 bases fit TRBD2. The germline gives CDR1 SNHLY, CDR2 FYNNEI. This CDR3 is built from 14 residues.